Each of the 9 T cell receptor beta chains below was sequenced from the same sample in a study of cytomegalovirus exposure and HLA in healthy donors. PCR was performed using 60 Vbeta and 13 Jbeta primers. The repertoire was sequenced with immunoSEQ multiplex PCR; TCRdb's copy has only in-frame clones and lacks some. The sample includes roughly 150,000 clones, 80% seen only once; the top ten take under 1.5%. The sequencing sample was made of PBMCs. The source of these receptors is a man aged 25-45 years in good health and CMV-seronegative.

The chain recombines TRBV4-3 with TRBJ2-1; TRBD2 matches at 10 bases. The CDR3 has 17 amino acids. From germline, CDR1 is LGHNA and CDR2 YSLEER. J was trimmed by 9 bases and V by 0 bases; bases with no gene match: 11. CDR3 sequence reads: CASSQDSSGRATREQFF. The CDR3 nucleotides read TGCGCCAGCAGCCAAGACTCAAGCGGGAGGGCCACACGTGAGCAGTTCTTC.

The chain carries TRBV7-9 and TRBJ1-1; unclear D gene. The V end was cut by 1 base, the J end by 9 bases, with 12 bases between. CDR3 length equals 13 residues. Germline loops: CDR1 SEHNR, CDR2 FQNEAQ (reference sequence). This CDR3 reads CASSLVTPGQAFF. The CDR3 region has the DNA TGTGCCAGCAGCTTAGTAACTCCCGGTCAAGCTTTCTTT.

This clone has only a few counts. This chain links TRBV5-1 with TRBJ1-1, with 8 bases identical to TRBD1. CDR1 and CDR2 (germline): SGHRS, YFSETQ. After removal of 3 bases from V and 7 bases from J, the junction contained 5 bases not matched to a gene. This CDR3 region has 13 residues. The CDR3 DNA reads TGCGCCAGCAGCTACCTACAGGGGGATGAAGCTTTCTTT. Protein: CASSYLQGDEAFF.

This clone has a single count. The rearrangement uses TRBV11-2 and TRBJ2-3; 8 bases agree with TRBD2. In germline, CDR1 is SGHAT, CDR2 FQNNGV. V shed 5 bases, J shed 1 base, and the junction held 5 bases outside the gene matches. The CDR3 has 15 residues. CDR3 sequence (DNA): TGTGCCAGCAGCCCGGCGCGGGGGGGCACAGATACGCAGTATTTT. It yields the protein CASSPARGGTDTQYF.

The J gene is TRBJ1-1, the V gene TRBV2; D is perhaps TRBD1 (5 bases). CDR3 length equals 14 residues. CDR1 and CDR2 from the germline V gene are SNHLY and FYNNEI. V lost 8 bases, J lost 0 bases, and 13 bases lay in between. CDR3 in amino acids: CASVVRVMNTEAFF. The CDR3 nucleotides read TGTGCCAGCGTCGTCAGGGTCATGAACACTGAAGCTTTCTTT.

The chain recombines TRBV7-9 with TRBJ2-7; D is perhaps TRBD1 (6 bases). The CDR3 covers 16 residues. Per the germline V gene, CDR1 is SEHNR and CDR2 is FQNEAQ (reference sequence). Trimming stripped 1 base from V and 1 base from J, with 14 bases between. The CDR3 sequence is CASSLESDRLSYEQYF. CDR3 coding DNA: TGTGCCAGCAGCTTAGAATCTGACAGGTTGTCCTACGAGCAGTACTTC. The variable domain in full, completed from reference TRBV7-9 and TRBJ2-7, reads DTGVSQNPRHKITKRGQNVTFRCDPISEHNRLYWYRQTLGQGPEFLTYFQNEAQLEKSRLLSDRFSAERPKGSFSTLEIQRTEQGDSAMYLCASSLESDRLSYEQYFGPGTRLTVT.

V and J are TRBV28 and TRBJ2-1; 8 bases match TRBD2. Germline V CDR1 and CDR2: MDHEN, SYDVKM. The V segment lost 8 bases and the J segment 4 bases; nucleotides outside the gene matches: 7. CDR3 size: 14 residues. The CDR3 coding sequence is TGTGCCAGCCTCACTAGCGGTACATACAATGAGCAGTTCTTC. This translates into CASLTSGTYNEQFF.

The V call is TRBV28, the J call TRBJ2-7; TRBD1 aligns across 9 bases. After removal of 3 bases from V and 3 bases from J, the junction contained 6 bases not matched to a gene. CDR3 length: 15 residues. Germline CDR1 and CDR2: MDHEN and SYDVKM. CDR3 bases: TGTGCCAGCAGTTTGTCGGACAGGGGCTTCTACGAGCAGTACTTC. Its protein product is CASSLSDRGFYEQYF.

This chain uses TRBV7-3 with TRBJ2-5; 11 bases map to TRBD2. CDR3 length: 15 amino acids. Germline V CDR1 and CDR2: SGHTA, FQGTGA. V shed 5 bases, J shed 1 base, and the junction held 3 bases outside the gene matches. The CDR3 loop is CASSLTSGAQETQYF. The CDR3 DNA sequence: TGTGCCAGCAGCCTGACTAGCGGGGCCCAAGAGACCCAGTACTTC.